The text below deals with one TCR beta chain. The antigen is not known. Clones were sequenced by immunoSEQ multiplex PCR, and TCRdb holds only the in-frame ones, with some missing. This table has 70,000 or so clones, around 83% appearing once. The germline CDR1 and CDR2 sequences are LGHNA and YNFKEQ. With V trimmed by 5 bases and J by 4 bases, 8 bases remained unmatched. This CDR3 region has 17 residues. Baseline, cycle 4 day 1, and cycle 7 day 1 were the blood sampling points. This entry is derived from a study of OX40 agonist ivuxolimab in advanced cancers. Points from the study as a whole: The work left the antigen specificity of expanded peripheral T cells undetermined. Some patients without response likewise showed low normalized clonal expansion.

The sequence came from an adult with an advanced solid tumor such as melanoma, head and neck, liver or kidney cancer. This sample comprised CD4+ or CD8+ T cells sorted from blood, obtained in a trial of the OX40 agonist ivuxolimab. The chain uses TRBV4-2 and TRBJ2-2; 12 bases align to TRBD2. CDR3 nucleotide sequence: TGTGCCAGCAGCGGTGAGACTAGCGGGAGAACCACCGGGGAGCTGTTTTTT. Protein: CASSGETSGRTTGELFF.